This T cell receptor beta chain was obtained from a study of T cells in Graves' hyperthyroidism and ophthalmopathy. Study-wide results and caveats: Most thyroid clonotypes expanded above 0.001 were also detected in blood.

This clonotype came up a few times. The antigen is unknown. Using RNA transcripts as the source, TCR beta CDR3 regions were amplified. First-round RT-PCR with HTBI primers amplified the TCR CDR3 region. MiXCR, run by TCRdb on the multiplex PCR reads, gives a single entry per CDR3 protein. The sample includes over 700,000 distinct CDR3 sequences, about 35% seen only once; the top ten take around 30%. CDR3 length: 12 amino acids. V was pared by 9 bases and J by 7 bases, with 5 bases of the junction left unmatched. CDR1 and CDR2 from the germline V gene are ENHRY and SYGVKD. The chain joins TRBV10-3 to TRBJ2-2, with 7 bases fitting TRBD1. This TCR came from a woman aged 40-49 years with Graves' hyperthyroidism. Material for sequencing was blood. The CDR3 DNA is TGTGCCATACTCGACAGGGACGGGGAGCTGTTTTTT. Translating gives CAILDRDGELFF.